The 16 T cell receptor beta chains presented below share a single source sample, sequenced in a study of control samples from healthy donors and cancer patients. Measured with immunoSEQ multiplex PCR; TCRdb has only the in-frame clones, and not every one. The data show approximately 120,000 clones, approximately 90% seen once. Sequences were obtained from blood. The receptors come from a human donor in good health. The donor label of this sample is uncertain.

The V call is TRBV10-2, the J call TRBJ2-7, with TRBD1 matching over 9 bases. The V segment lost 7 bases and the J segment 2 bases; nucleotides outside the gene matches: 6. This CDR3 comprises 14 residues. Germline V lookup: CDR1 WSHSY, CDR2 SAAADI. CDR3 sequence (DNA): TGCGCCAGCACCAGGACAGGGGCGGCCTACGAGCAGTACTTC. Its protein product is CASTRTGAAYEQYF.

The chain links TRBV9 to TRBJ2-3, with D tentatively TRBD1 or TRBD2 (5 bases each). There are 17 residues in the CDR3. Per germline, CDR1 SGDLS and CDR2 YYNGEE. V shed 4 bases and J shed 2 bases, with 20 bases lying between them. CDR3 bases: TGTGCCAGCAGCCCACGGGACCCTTGGGTTTACACAGATACGCAGTATTTT. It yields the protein CASSPRDPWVYTDTQYF.

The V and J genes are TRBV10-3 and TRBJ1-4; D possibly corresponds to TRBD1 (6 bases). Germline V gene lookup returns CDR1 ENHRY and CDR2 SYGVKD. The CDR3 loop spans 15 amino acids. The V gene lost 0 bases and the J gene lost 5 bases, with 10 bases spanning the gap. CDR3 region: CAISESDRANEKLFF. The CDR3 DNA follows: TGTGCCATCAGTGAGTCGGACAGAGCCAATGAAAAACTGTTTTTT.

This CDR3 reads CASSVALAGGTDTQYF. The CDR3, as DNA: TGTGCCAGCAGCGTAGCTCTAGCGGGGGGCACAGATACGCAGTATTTT. This chain joins TRBV9 and TRBJ2-3; TRBD2 aligns across 10 bases. V lost 0 bases and J lost 1; bases outside the gene matches: 2. The CDR3 length is 16 residues. CDR1 and CDR2 from the germline V gene are SGDLS and YYNGEE.

CDR3 coding DNA: TGTGCCAGCAGCCTACAGGGGCCAGAGAACACTGAAGCTTTCTTT. Translation gives CASSLQGPENTEAFF. The chain links TRBV5-6 to TRBJ1-1; 7 nucleotides align to TRBD1. CDR3 length: 15 amino acids. Germline V gene sequence: CDR1 SGHDT, CDR2 YYEEEE. After removal of 4 bases from V and 1 base from J, the junction contained 7 bases not matched to a gene.

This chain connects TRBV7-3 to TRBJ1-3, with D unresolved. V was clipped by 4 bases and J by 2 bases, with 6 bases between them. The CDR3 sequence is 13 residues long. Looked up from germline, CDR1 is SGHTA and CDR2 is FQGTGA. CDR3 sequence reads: CASSSQAGNTIYF. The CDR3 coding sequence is TGTGCCAGCAGCTCCCAGGCTGGAAACACCATATATTTT.

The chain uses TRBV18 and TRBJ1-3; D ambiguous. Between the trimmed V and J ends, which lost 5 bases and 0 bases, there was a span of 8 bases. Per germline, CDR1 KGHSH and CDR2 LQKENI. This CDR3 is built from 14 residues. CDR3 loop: CASSIENSGNTIYF. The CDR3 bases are TGTGCCAGCTCAATTGAGAACTCTGGAAACACCATATATTTT.

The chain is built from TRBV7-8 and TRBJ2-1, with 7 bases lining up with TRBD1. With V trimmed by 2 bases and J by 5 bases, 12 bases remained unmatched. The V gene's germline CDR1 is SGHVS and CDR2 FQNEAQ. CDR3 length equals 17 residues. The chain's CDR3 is CASSLFEYRGSNNEQFF. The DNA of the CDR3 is TGTGCCAGCAGCTTATTTGAATACAGGGGCAGCAACAATGAGCAGTTCTTC.

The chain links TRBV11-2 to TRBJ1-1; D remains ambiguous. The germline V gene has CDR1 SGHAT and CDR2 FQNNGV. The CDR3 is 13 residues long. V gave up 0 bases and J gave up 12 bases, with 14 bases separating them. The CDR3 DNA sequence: TGTGCCAGCAGCTTAGAGAGGCAGTTTGAGTCTTTCTTT. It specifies CASSLERQFESFF.

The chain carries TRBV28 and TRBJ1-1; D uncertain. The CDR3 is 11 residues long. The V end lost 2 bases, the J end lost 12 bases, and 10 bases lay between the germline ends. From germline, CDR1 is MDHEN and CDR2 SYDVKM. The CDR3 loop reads CASSLNPKTFF. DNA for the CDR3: TGTGCCAGCAGTTTAAACCCTAAAACTTTCTTT.

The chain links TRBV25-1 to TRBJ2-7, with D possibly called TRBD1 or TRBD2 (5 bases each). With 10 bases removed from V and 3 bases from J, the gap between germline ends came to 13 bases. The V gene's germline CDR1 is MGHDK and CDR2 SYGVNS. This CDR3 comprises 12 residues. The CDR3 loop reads CATGTEHYEQYF. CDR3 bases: TGTGCCACCGGGACGGAACACTACGAGCAGTACTTC.

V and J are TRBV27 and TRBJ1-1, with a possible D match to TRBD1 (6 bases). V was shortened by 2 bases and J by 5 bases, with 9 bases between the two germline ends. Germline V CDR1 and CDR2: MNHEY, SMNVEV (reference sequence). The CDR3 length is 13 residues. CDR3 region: CASSLPGVTEAFF. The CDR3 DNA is TGTGCCAGCAGTTTACCAGGGGTGACTGAAGCTTTCTTT.

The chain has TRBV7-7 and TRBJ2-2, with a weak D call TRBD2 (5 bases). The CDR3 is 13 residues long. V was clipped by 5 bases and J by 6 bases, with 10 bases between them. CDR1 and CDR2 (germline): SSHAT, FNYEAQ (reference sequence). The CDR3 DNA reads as TGTGCCAGCAGCCCTAGCATTGCCGGGGAGCTGTTTTTT. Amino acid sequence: CASSPSIAGELFF. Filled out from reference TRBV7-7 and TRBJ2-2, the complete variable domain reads GAGVSQSPRYKVTKRGQDVTLRCDPISSHATLYWYQQALGQGPEFLTYFNYEAQPDKSGLPSDRFSAERPEGSISTLTIQRTEQRDSAMYRCASSPSIAGELFFGEGSRLTVL.

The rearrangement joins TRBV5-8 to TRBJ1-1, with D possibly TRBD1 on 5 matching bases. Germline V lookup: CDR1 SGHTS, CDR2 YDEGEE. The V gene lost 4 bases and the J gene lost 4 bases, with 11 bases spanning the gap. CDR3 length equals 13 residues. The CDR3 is CASSEQARTEAFF. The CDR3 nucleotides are TGTGCCAGCAGCGAACAGGCCCGCACTGAAGCTTTCTTT. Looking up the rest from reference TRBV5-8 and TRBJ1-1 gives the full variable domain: EAGVTQSPTHLIKTRGQQATLRCSPISGHTSVYWYQQALGLGLQFLLWYDEGEERNRGNFPPRFSGRQFPNYSSELNVNALELEDSALYLCASSEQARTEAFFGQGTRLTVV.

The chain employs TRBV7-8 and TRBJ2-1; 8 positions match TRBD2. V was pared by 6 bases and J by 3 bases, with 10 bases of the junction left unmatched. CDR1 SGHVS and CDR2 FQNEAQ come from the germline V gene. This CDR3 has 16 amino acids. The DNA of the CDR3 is TGTGCCAGCAGTCACGGGGGGGCCGTCAGCTACAATGAGCAGTTCTTC. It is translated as CASSHGGAVSYNEQFF. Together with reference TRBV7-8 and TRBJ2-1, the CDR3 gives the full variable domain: GAGVSQSPRYKVAKRGQDVALRCDPISGHVSLFWYQQALGQGPEFLTYFQNEAQLDKSGLPSDRFFAERPEGSVSTLKIQRTQQEDSAVYLCASSHGGAVSYNEQFFGPGTRLTVL.

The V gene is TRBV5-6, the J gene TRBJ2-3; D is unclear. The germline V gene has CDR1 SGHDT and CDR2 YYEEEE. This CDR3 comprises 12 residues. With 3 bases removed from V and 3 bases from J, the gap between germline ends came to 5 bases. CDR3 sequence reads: CASSWGTDTQYF. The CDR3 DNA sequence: TGTGCCAGCAGCTGGGGAACAGATACGCAGTATTTT.